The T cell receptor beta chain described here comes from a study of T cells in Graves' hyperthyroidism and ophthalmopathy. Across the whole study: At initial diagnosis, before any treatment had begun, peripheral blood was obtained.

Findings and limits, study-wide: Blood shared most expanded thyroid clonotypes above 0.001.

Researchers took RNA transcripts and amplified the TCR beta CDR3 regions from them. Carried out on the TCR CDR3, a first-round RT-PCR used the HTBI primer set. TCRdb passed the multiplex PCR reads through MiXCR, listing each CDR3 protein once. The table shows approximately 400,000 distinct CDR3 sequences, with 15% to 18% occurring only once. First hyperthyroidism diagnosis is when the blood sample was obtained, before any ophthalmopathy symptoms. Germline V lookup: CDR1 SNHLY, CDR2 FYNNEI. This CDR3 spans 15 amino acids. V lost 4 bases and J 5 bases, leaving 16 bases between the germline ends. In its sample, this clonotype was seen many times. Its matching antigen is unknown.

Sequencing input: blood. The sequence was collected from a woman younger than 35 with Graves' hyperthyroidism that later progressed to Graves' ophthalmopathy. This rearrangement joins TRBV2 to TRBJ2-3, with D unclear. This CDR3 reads CASSGLGGGKDTQYF. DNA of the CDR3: TGTGCCAGCAGTGGGCTAGGCGGTGGTAAAGATACGCAGTATTTT.